A single sample gave rise to the 30 T cell receptor beta chains below, sequenced in a study of vaccination and CD4 T cells after COVID-19. Sequencing of the DNA from cultured CD4+ T cells was carried out with the Oncomine TCR Beta short-read assay. TCRdb analysed the PCR reads with MiXCR anew, one entry per CDR3 protein. The sample carries roughly 15,000 distinct CDR3 sequences, around 72% recorded once. Treatment indicated: roughly ten-day PBMC culture with coronavirus spike peptide pools or control peptides (ViraFEST assay). Their recognized antigens are unknown. The material sequenced was CD4+ T cells from blood, cultured in vitro. The receptors shown here come from a human donor who had recovered from COVID-19.

This chain links TRBV27 with TRBJ1-6; 9 bases are a match to TRBD1. Looked up from germline, CDR1 is MNHEY and CDR2 is SMNVEV (reference sequence). This CDR3 spans 15 amino acids. The junction had 5 bases not matched to a gene; V was cut back by 4 bases and J by 7 bases. The CDR3 bases are TGTGCCAGCAGTTACAGGGGGCCCCAGAATTCACCCCTCCACTTT. This gives the protein CASSYRGPQNSPLHF.

The J gene is TRBJ2-7, the V gene TRBV15, with 8 bases matching TRBD1. Germline V lookup: CDR1 LNHNV, CDR2 YYDKDF (reference sequence). The CDR3 loop spans 14 amino acids. V lost 2 bases and J lost 7; bases outside the gene matches: 7. CDR3 residues: CATSRRTGRGEQYF. DNA of the CDR3: TGTGCCACCAGCAGACGGACAGGGAGAGGAGAGCAGTACTTC.

The rearrangement links TRBV7-2 to TRBJ1-6; tentative D call: TRBD1 (6 bases). Germline values: CDR1 SGHTA, CDR2 FQGNSA. The CDR3 sequence is 16 residues long. Trimming stripped 1 base from V and 9 bases from J, with 16 bases between. CDR3 amino acids: CASSLEGGGGGSPLHF. The CDR3 coding sequence is TGTGCCAGCAGCTTAGAAGGGGGAGGGGGGGGTTCACCCCTCCACTTT. The entire variable domain, with the rest obtained from reference TRBV7-2 and TRBJ1-6, is as follows: GAGVSQSPSNKVTEKGKDVELRCDPISGHTALYWYRQSLGQGLEFLIYFQGNSAPDKSGLPSDRFSAERTGGSVSTLTIQRTQQEDSAVYLCASSLEGGGGGSPLHFGNGTRLTVT.

The chain joins TRBV6-1 to TRBJ1-6, with D possibly matching TRBD1 (6 bases). The CDR3 length is 16 residues. The germline V and J ends were trimmed by 5 bases and 0 bases, with 11 bases remaining between them. Germline CDR1 reads MNHNS; CDR2 reads SASEGT. CDR3 DNA: TGTGCCAGCAGTCGCAGGGGCCCCTCCTATAATTCACCCCTCCACTTT. The encoded protein is CASSRRGPSYNSPLHF.

V and J are TRBV29-1 and TRBJ2-5; D gene unclear. V lost 4 bases to trimming and J lost 2 bases, with 5 bases between them. The germline gives CDR1 SQVTM, CDR2 ANQGSEA. There are 11 residues in the CDR3. The CDR3 reads CSVAGQETQYF. For the CDR3, the DNA is TGCAGCGTTGCTGGTCAAGAGACCCAGTACTTC.

The J gene is TRBJ2-7, the V gene TRBV20-1; a possible D gene is TRBD2 (6 bases). This CDR3 comprises 14 residues. With 3 bases removed from V and 0 bases from J, the gap between germline ends came to 12 bases. From germline, CDR1 is DFQATT and CDR2 SNEGSKA (reference sequence). The DNA of the CDR3 is TGCAGTGCTAGGGAGGGACTCACCTCCTACGAGCAGTACTTC. This sequence encodes CSAREGLTSYEQYF.

The count of this clonotype is one. V gene TRBV7-3 combines with J gene TRBJ2-4; weak D call: TRBD1 (6 bases). V was trimmed by 2 bases and J by 0 bases, leaving 20 bases between them. The CDR3 has 19 residues. Germline-derived CDR1 and CDR2 are SGHTA and FQGTGA. The CDR3 loop is CASSLGALAAGVAKNIQYF. The CDR3 DNA reads TGTGCCAGCAGCTTAGGAGCGTTGGCGGCAGGGGTAGCCAAAAACATTCAGTACTTC.

A note on this clonotype: An end of the junction does not agree with germline; a read error may underlie this. The chain is built from TRBV6-1 and TRBJ1-2, with D uncertain. There are 12 residues in the CDR3. Germline assignment: CDR1 MNHNS and CDR2 SASEGT. The CDR3 sequence is CASSEANYGYTF. For the CDR3, the DNA is TGTGCCAGCAGTGAAGCTAATTATGGCTACACCTTC.

The chain combines TRBV21-1 with TRBJ1-5. TRBV21-1 is flagged as a pseudogene. This CDR3 is 16 amino acids long. The CDR3: CASSKVTRHRRRPQHF. The CDR3 bases are TGTGCCAGCAGCAAAGTGACACGTCACCGCCGCCGGCCCCAGCATTTT.

This chain uses TRBV7-2 with TRBJ1-1; D might be TRBD1 (6 bases). Deletions cut 4 bases from V and 1 base from J, with 10 bases between. The CDR3 extends over 14 amino acids. Looked up from germline, CDR1 is SGHTA and CDR2 is FQGNSA. The CDR3 nucleotides read TGTGCCAGCAGCTCACAGGGACCGAACACTGAAGCTTTCTTT. Translated: CASSSQGPNTEAFF.

The chain couples TRBV30 to TRBJ1-5, with a possible D match to TRBD1 (6 bases). The CDR3 has 13 amino acids. The germline V and J ends were trimmed by 0 bases and 5 bases, with 8 bases remaining between them. From germline, CDR1 is GTSNPN and CDR2 SVGIG (reference sequence). CDR3 amino acids: CAWSVGGDQPQHF. CDR3 DNA sequence: TGTGCCTGGAGTGTAGGGGGGGATCAGCCCCAGCATTTT.

The chain couples TRBV6-5 to TRBJ2-7, with TRBD2 matching 10 bases. Trimming took 0 bases from V and 2 from J; bases not matched to a gene: 4. Germline assignment: CDR1 MNHEY and CDR2 SVGAGI. This CDR3 has 16 residues. For the CDR3, the DNA is TGTGCCAGCAGTTACTCGATGCTAGCGGGGGCCTACGAGCAGTACTTC. Its protein is CASSYSMLAGAYEQYF.

V is TRBV29-1 and J is TRBJ1-2; D is perhaps TRBD1 (5 bases). CDR3 length: 12 amino acids. In germline, CDR1 is SQVTM, CDR2 ANQGSEA. V lost 2 bases, J lost 7 bases, and 11 bases lay in between. CDR3 region: CSVESRVPGYTF. CDR3 bases: TGCAGCGTTGAAAGCAGGGTCCCTGGCTACACCTTC.

There are a few counts of this clonotype. The chain employs TRBV7-9 and TRBJ1-5; no clear D gene. From germline, CDR1 is SEHNR and CDR2 FQNEAQ (reference sequence). The CDR3 loop spans 14 amino acids. V was cut by 4 bases and J by 5 bases, with 12 bases left in between. The CDR3 region is CASSSQSFDQPQHF. The CDR3 DNA reads as TGTGCCAGCAGCTCTCAGTCGTTCGATCAGCCCCAGCATTTT.

The rearrangement uses TRBV20-1 and TRBJ2-1; D perhaps matches TRBD1 (5 bases). The CDR3 contains 13 residues. V lost 5 bases to trimming and J lost 9 bases, with 17 bases between them. Germline assignment: CDR1 DFQATT and CDR2 SNEGSKA (reference sequence). In nucleotides, the CDR3 is TGCAGTGCTCCTCCGCCTAGGGGCGGTGAGCAGTTCTTC. As protein: CSAPPPRGGEQFF.

CDR3 in DNA: TGTGCCAGCAGTCCGGGACTACCACGCAATGGGGGTGAGCAGTTCTTC. The encoded protein is CASSPGLPRNGGEQFF. The chain joins TRBV6-1 to TRBJ2-1, with 7 positions matching TRBD2. CDR1 and CDR2 (germline): MNHNS, SASEGT. V trimming: 5 bases; J trimming: 9 bases; junction bases outside the gene matches: 16. This CDR3 comprises 16 residues.

This chain connects TRBV6-1 to TRBJ2-1, with 14 bases fitting TRBD2. The V gene end was trimmed by 6 bases and the J gene end by 7 bases; junction bases not matched to a gene: 5. Germline assignment: CDR1 MNHNS and CDR2 SASEGT. The CDR3 length is 15 residues. The CDR3 nucleotides read TGTGCCAGCAGGGGACTAGCGGGAGTGAGTAATGAGCAGTTCTTC. Translated: CASRGLAGVSNEQFF.

This clonotype was seen only a few times. The CDR3 DNA is TGCAGTGCTAGAGGGCTAGCGGAATCCCCCGCGAACACCGGGGAGCTGTTTTTT. It encodes CSARGLAESPANTGELFF. The chain couples TRBV20-1 to TRBJ2-2, with 7 bases lining up with TRBD2. The CDR3 has 18 amino acids. Losses at the gene ends were 1 base for V and 0 bases for J; bases not matched to a gene: 11. The germline V gene has CDR1 DFQATT and CDR2 SNEGSKA (reference sequence).

V is TRBV14 and J is TRBJ2-2; TRBD2 matches at 8 bases. This CDR3 contains 17 residues. Germline assignment: CDR1 SGHDN and CDR2 FVKESK. V lost 2 bases to trimming and J lost 8 bases; unmatched junction nucleotides: 13. CDR3 loop: CASSQMPQWTSLGELFF. The CDR3 DNA is TGTGCCAGCAGCCAAATGCCCCAGTGGACTAGCTTGGGGGAGCTGTTTTTT. Complete variable domain (other parts from reference TRBV14 and TRBJ2-2): EAGVTQFPSHSVIEKGQTVTLRCDPISGHDNLYWYRRVMGKEIKFLLHFVKESKQDESGMPNNRFLAERTGGTYSTLKVQPAELEDSGVYFCASSQMPQWTSLGELFFGEGSRLTVL.

The chain carries TRBV27 and TRBJ2-6, with a tentative D call TRBD2 (5 bases). There are 19 residues in the CDR3. The germline V and J ends were trimmed by 3 bases and 2 bases, with 20 bases remaining between them. Germline loops: CDR1 MNHEY, CDR2 SMNVEV (reference sequence). The CDR3 DNA reads TGTGCCAGCAGTTTGTATTCGTCGAGGGTGGGAACTGGGGCCAACGTCCTGACTTTC. It encodes CASSLYSSRVGTGANVLTF.

The V call is TRBV2, the J call TRBJ1-2, with 11 bases identical to TRBD1. After removal of 7 bases from V and 9 bases from J, the junction contained 7 bases not matched to a gene. There are 13 residues in the CDR3. Germline lookup yields CDR1 SNHLY and CDR2 FYNNEI. CDR3 sequence: CASKGQGEASYTF. The CDR3 nucleotides are TGTGCCAGCAAGGGACAGGGGGAGGCAAGCTACACCTTC.

J is TRBJ1-5 and V is TRBV20-1, with a possible D match to TRBD1 (5 bases). V lost 3 bases to trimming and J lost 2 bases, with 11 bases between them. The CDR3 has 14 amino acids. Germline CDR1 DFQATT, CDR2 SNEGSKA (reference sequence). CDR3 amino acids: CSASRGNGNQPQHF. The DNA of the CDR3 is TGCAGTGCTAGTAGGGGCAACGGCAATCAGCCCCAGCATTTT.

The chain employs TRBV7-2 and TRBJ2-4, with TRBD2 as a possible D gene (5 bases). The CDR3 is 13 amino acids. Germline V gene lookup returns CDR1 SGHTA and CDR2 FQGNSA. The V end lost 10 bases, the J end lost 1 base, and 11 bases lay between the germline ends. The CDR3 nucleotides are TGTGCCACCCAACTAGTTGCCAAAAACATTCAGTACTTC. It codes for CATQLVAKNIQYF. Full variable domain (missing parts from reference TRBV7-2 and TRBJ2-4): GAGVSQSPSNKVTEKGKDVELRCDPISGHTALYWYRQSLGQGLEFLIYFQGNSAPDKSGLPSDRFSAERTGGSVSTLTIQRTQQEDSAVYLCATQLVAKNIQYFGAGTRLSVL.

The V gene is TRBV27, the J gene TRBJ1-6; maybe TRBD1 (5 bases). V shed 4 bases and J shed 7 bases, with 14 bases lying between them. Germline CDR1 reads MNHEY; CDR2 reads SMNVEV (reference sequence). The CDR3 is 15 amino acids. CDR3 nucleotides: TGTGCCAGCAGTTCAGGCCAGGGAAACAATTCACCCCTCCACTTT. Translating gives CASSSGQGNNSPLHF.

This sequence joins TRBV6-2 or TRBV6-3 and TRBJ1-2; weak D call: TRBD1 (5 bases). Trimming left V 3 bases short and J 4 bases short, with 12 bases between. The CDR3 has 14 amino acids. Germline CDR1 reads MNHEY; CDR2 reads SVGEGT. CDR3: CASSYIAGTYGYTF. The CDR3 DNA reads as TGTGCCAGCAGTTATATCGCAGGGACCTATGGCTACACCTTC.

The chain carries TRBV29-1 and TRBJ2-7, with TRBD1 matching over 8 bases. Germline assignment: CDR1 SQVTM and CDR2 ANQGSEA. V was clipped by 5 bases and J by 0 bases; unmatched bases: 6. This CDR3 comprises 14 residues. In DNA form, the CDR3 reads TGCAGCGTTTCCGGGACAGGAGCCTCCTACGAGCAGTACTTC. This gives the protein CSVSGTGASYEQYF.

V gene TRBV27 combines with J gene TRBJ1-3, with no clear D. CDR3 length equals 10 residues. With 5 bases removed from V and 10 bases from J, the gap between germline ends came to 6 bases. Germline V gene sequence: CDR1 MNHEY, CDR2 SMNVEV (reference sequence). The CDR3 here is CASSPPTIYF. The CDR3, as DNA: TGTGCCAGCAGTCCGCCTACCATATATTTT.

This clonotype was observed once. The chain carries TRBV12-3 or TRBV12-4 and TRBJ1-3, with no clear D. This CDR3 is built from 12 residues. Trimming cost V 7 bases and J 5 bases, with 9 bases left between them. The CDR3 nucleotides read TGTGCCAGCATCTTAGGGCGAAACACCATATATTTT. This sequence encodes CASILGRNTIYF.

This clonotype was counted once. V and J are TRBV5-4 and TRBJ1-6; 7 bases map to TRBD1. Trimming removed 4 bases from V and 10 bases from J; junction bases left unmatched: 5. The germline gives CDR1 SGHNT, CDR2 YYREEE (reference sequence). This CDR3 region has 13 residues. The CDR3 coding sequence is TGTGCCAGCAGCGGGGACAGACTCTCACCCCTCCACTTT. This codes for CASSGDRLSPLHF.

The gene calls are TRBV18 and TRBJ1-5; D is undetermined. This CDR3 has 16 amino acids. CDR1 is KGHSH and CDR2 is LQKENI in the germline V gene. Trimming cost V 0 bases and J 2 bases, with 11 bases left between them. In nucleotides, the CDR3 is TGTGCCAGCTCACCACCGTCAGCTCGGGGCAATCAGCCCCAGCATTTT. Amino acid sequence: CASSPPSARGNQPQHF.